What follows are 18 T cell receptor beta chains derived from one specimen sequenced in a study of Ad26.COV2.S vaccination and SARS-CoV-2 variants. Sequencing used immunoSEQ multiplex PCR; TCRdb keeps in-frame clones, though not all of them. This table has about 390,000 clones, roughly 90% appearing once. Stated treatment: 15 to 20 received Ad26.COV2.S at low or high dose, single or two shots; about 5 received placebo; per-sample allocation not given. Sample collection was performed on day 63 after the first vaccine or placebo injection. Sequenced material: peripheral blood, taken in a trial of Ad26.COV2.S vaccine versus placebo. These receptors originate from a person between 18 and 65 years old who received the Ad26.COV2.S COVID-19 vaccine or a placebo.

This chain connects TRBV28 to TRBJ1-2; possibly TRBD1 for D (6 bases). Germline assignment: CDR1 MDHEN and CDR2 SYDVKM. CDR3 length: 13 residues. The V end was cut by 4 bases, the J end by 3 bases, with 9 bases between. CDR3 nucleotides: TGTGCCAGCAGTTGGTCAGGGGACTATGGCTACACCTTC. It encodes CASSWSGDYGYTF.

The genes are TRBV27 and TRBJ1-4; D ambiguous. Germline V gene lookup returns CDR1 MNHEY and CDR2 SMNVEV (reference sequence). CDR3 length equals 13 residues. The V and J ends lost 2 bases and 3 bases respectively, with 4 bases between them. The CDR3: CASSLGPNEKLFF. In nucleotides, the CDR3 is TGTGCCAGCAGTTTAGGGCCTAATGAAAAACTGTTTTTT. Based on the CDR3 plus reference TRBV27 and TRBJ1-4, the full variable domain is EAQVTQNPRYLITVTGKKLTVTCSQNMNHEYMSWYRQDPGLGLRQIYYSMNVEVTDKGDVPEGYKVSRKEKRNFPLILESPSPNQTSLYFCASSLGPNEKLFFGSGTQLSVL.

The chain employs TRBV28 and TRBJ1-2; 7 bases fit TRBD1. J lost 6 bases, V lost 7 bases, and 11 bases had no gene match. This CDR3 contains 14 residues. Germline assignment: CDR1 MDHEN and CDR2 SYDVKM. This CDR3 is CASNPTGQGNGYTF. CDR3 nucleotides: TGTGCCAGCAACCCGACAGGGCAGGGAAATGGCTACACCTTC.

The CDR3 loop is CSATFGTGELFF. CDR3 DNA: TGCAGCGCAACGTTTGGCACCGGGGAGCTGTTTTTT. J is TRBJ2-2 and V is TRBV29-1; no firm D call. Germline V CDR1 and CDR2: SQVTM, ANQGSEA. V was shortened by 7 bases and J by 4 bases, with 10 bases between the two germline ends. The CDR3 totals 12 residues.

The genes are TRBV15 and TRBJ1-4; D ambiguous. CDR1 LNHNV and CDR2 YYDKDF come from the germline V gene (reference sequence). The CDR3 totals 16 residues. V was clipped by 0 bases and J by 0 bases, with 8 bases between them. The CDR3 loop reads CATSRDRTATNEKLFF. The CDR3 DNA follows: TGTGCCACCAGCAGAGATCGGACGGCAACTAATGAAAAACTGTTTTTT.

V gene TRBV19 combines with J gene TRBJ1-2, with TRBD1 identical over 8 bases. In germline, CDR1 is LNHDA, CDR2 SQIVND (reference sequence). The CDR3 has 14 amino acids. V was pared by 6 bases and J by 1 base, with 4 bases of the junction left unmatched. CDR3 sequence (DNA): TGTGCCAGTAGCTGGACAGGGAATAACTATGGCTACACCTTC. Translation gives CASSWTGNNYGYTF.

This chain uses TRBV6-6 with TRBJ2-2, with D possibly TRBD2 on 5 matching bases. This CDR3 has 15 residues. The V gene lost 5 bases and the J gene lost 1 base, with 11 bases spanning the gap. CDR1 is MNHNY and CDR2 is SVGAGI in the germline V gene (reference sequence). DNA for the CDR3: TGTGCCAGCAGTCGGCCAGGAGGGAACACCGGGGAGCTGTTTTTT. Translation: CASSRPGGNTGELFF.

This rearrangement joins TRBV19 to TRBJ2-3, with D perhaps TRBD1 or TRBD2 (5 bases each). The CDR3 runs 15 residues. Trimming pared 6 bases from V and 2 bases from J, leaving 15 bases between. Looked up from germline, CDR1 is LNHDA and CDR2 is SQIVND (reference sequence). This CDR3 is CASRGVDSLTDTQYF. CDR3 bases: TGTGCCAGTAGGGGGGTCGACTCACTCACAGATACGCAGTATTTT. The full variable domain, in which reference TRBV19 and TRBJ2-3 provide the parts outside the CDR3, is DGGITQSPKYLFRKEGQNVTLSCEQNLNHDAMYWYRQDPGQGLRLIYYSQIVNDFQKGDIAEGYSVSREKKESFPLTVTSAQKNPTAFYLCASRGVDSLTDTQYFGPGTRLTVL.

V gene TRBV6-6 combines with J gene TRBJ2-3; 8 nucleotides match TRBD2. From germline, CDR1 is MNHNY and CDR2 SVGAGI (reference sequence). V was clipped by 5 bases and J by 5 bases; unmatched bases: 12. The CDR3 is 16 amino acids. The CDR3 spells CASSRTTGTSQDTQYF. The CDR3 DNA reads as TGTGCCAGCAGTAGAACGACCGGGACTAGTCAAGATACGCAGTATTTT.

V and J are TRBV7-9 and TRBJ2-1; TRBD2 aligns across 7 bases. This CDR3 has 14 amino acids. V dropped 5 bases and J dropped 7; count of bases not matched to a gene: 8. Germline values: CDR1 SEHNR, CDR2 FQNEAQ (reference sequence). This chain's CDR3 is CASSKGTTGNEQFF. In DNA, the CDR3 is TGTGCCAGCAGCAAAGGGACTACGGGGAATGAGCAGTTCTTC.

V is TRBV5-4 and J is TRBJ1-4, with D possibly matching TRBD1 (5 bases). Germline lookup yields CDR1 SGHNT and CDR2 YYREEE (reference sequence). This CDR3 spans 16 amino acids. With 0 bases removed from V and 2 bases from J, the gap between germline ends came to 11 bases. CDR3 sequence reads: CASSLAGEGTNEKLFF. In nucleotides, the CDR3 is TGTGCCAGCAGCTTGGCCGGGGAGGGGACTAATGAAAAACTGTTTTTT.

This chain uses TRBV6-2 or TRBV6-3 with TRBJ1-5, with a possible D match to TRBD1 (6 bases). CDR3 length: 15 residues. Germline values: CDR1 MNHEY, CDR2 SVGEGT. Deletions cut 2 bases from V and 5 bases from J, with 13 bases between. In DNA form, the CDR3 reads TGTGCCAGCAGTTACGTCGACAGGTCGGATCAGCCCCAGCATTTT. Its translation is CASSYVDRSDQPQHF.

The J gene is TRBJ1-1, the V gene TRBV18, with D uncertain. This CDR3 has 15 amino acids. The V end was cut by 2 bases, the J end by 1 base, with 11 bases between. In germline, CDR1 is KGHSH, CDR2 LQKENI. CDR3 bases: TGTGCCAGCTCACCAAACGCACAGACGAACACTGAAGCTTTCTTT. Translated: CASSPNAQTNTEAFF.

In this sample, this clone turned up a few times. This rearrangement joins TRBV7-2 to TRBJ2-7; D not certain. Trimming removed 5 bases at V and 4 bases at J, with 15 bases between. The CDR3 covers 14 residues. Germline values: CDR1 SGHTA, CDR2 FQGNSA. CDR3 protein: CASSLGTERYEQYF. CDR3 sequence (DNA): TGTGCCAGCAGCCTCGGAACAGAACGTTACGAGCAGTACTTC.

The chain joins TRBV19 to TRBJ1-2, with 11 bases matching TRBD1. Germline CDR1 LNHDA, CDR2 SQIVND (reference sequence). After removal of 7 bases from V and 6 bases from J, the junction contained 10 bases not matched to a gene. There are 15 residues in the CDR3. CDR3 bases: TGTGCCAGTACCAATAAGGGACAGGGGGTACATGGCTACACCTTC. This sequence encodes CASTNKGQGVHGYTF. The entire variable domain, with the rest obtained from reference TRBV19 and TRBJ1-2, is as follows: DGGITQSPKYLFRKEGQNVTLSCEQNLNHDAMYWYRQDPGQGLRLIYYSQIVNDFQKGDIAEGYSVSREKKESFPLTVTSAQKNPTAFYLCASTNKGQGVHGYTFGSGTRLTVV.

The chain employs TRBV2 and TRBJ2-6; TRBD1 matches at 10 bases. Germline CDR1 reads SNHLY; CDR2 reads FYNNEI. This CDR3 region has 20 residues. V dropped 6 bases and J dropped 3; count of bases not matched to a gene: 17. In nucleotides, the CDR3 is TGTGCCAGCAGCTTGAGGGAGTCGACAGGGGGCCGCTTTGGGGCCAACGTCCTGACTTTC. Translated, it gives CASSLRESTGGRFGANVLTF.

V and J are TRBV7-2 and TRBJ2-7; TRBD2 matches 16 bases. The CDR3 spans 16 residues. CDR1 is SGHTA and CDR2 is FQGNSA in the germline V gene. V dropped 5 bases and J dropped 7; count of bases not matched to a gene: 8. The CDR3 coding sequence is TGTGCCAGCAGCCCCCCGGGACTAGCGGGGGGGTGGGAGCAGTACTTC. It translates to CASSPPGLAGGWEQYF.

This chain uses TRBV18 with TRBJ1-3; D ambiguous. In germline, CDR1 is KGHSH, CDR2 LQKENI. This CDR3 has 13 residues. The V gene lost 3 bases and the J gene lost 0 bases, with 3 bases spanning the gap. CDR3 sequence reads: CASSPNSGNTIYF. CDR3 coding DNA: TGTGCCAGCTCACCGAACTCTGGAAACACCATATATTTT.